This T cell receptor (beta chain) stems from a study of blood T cell repertoires in COVID-19. Looking at the study overall: Italy, Spain and the United States were the sources of the convalescent and acute COVID-19 samples. PBMCs, B-cell-depleted T cells, or T cells provided the cDNA or gDNA that made up the material.

This clone has just one count. Per germline, CDR1 SGHRS and CDR2 YFSETQ. J gave up 3 bases and V 4 bases, and 8 bases lay outside the gene matches. CDR3 length: 15 amino acids. How the authors handled the data: Scientists estimated how many nucleated cells there were by amplifying reference gene primers. The method was immunoSEQ multiplex PCR; TCRdb's version includes in-frame clones alone and lacks a portion of them. V and J calls and clone size are copied from that table; D and trimming were computed from the DNA. The table lists about 150,000 clones, 85% to 90% of them singletons, with 5.5% to 7.5% in the top ten.

The sequenced sample consisted of peripheral blood. The chain links TRBV5-1 to TRBJ2-7; 9 nucleotides align to TRBD2. This clonotype originated in an older man with acute or convalescent COVID-19. CDR3 sequence reads: CASSARTSVDYEQYF. In nucleotides, the CDR3 is TGCGCCAGCAGCGCCCGGACTAGCGTTGACTACGAGCAGTACTTC.